Each of the 20 T cell receptor beta chains below was sequenced from the same sample in a study of technical replicates of blood from a few donors. Only in-frame clones appear in the TCRdb table, and some are missing; sequencing was by immunoSEQ multiplex PCR. The table shows about 82,000 clones, with nearly 96% occurring only once. Material: T cells isolated from PBMCs. The receptors were gathered from a human donor in good health.

The V and J genes are TRBV15 and TRBJ1-2; unclear D gene. V lost 0 bases and J lost 5, with 7 bases in between. Germline CDR1 is LNHNV and CDR2 is YYDKDF (reference sequence). The CDR3 runs 13 residues. The CDR3 DNA sequence: TGTGCCACCAGCAGAGATGTCGAGTATGGCTACACCTTC. Residues: CATSRDVEYGYTF.

The CDR3 region has the DNA TGTGCCAGCAGTTACAGCGGTGAGCAGTTCTTC. Residues: CASSYSGEQFF. The chain has TRBV6-5 and TRBJ2-1; tentatively, D is TRBD2 (5 bases). Per the germline V gene, CDR1 is MNHEY and CDR2 is SVGAGI. The CDR3 is 11 residues long. Deletions cut 2 bases from V and 9 bases from J, with 5 bases between.

The V and J genes are TRBV6-1 and TRBJ2-4, with no clear D. There are 15 residues in the CDR3. V shed 1 base and J shed 9 bases, with 16 bases lying between them. From germline, CDR1 is MNHNS and CDR2 SASEGT. The DNA of the CDR3 is TGTGCCAGCAGTGAAGGACTCGGCACCTTTGGCATTCAGTACTTC. As protein: CASSEGLGTFGIQYF.

The J gene is TRBJ2-1, the V gene TRBV25-1; 8 nucleotides line up with TRBD1. CDR1 MGHDK and CDR2 SYGVNS come from the germline V gene. This CDR3 has 18 amino acids. V was pared by 0 bases and J by 0 bases, with 7 bases of the junction left unmatched. The CDR3 here is CASSEYGAQGASYNEQFF. CDR3 coding DNA: TGTGCCAGCAGTGAATATGGGGCCCAGGGGGCCTCCTACAATGAGCAGTTCTTC. The full variable domain, with the rest looked up from reference TRBV25-1 and TRBJ2-1, is EADIYQTPRYLVIGTGKKITLECSQTMGHDKMYWYQQDPGMELHLIHYSYGVNSTEKGDLSSESTVSRIRTEHFPLTLESARPSHTSQYLCASSEYGAQGASYNEQFFGPGTRLTVL.

This clone was observed once. V gene TRBV9 combines with J gene TRBJ2-3; tentative D call: TRBD2 (6 bases). Trimming left V 10 bases short and J 3 bases short, with 21 bases between. Germline CDR1 reads SGDLS; CDR2 reads YYNGEE. The CDR3 sequence is 15 residues long. CDR3 region: CAGAPGTGGTDTQYF. CDR3 DNA: TGTGCCGGAGCCCCCGGGACCGGGGGTACAGATACGCAGTATTTT.

The chain couples TRBV9 to TRBJ1-5; weak D call: TRBD1 (5 bases). Trimming took off 4 bases at V and 9 bases at J, with 14 bases between the two ends. This CDR3 has 13 amino acids. Germline V gives CDR1 SGDLS, CDR2 YYNGEE. CDR3 sequence reads: CASSPEGTGPQHF. In DNA form, the CDR3 reads TGTGCCAGCAGCCCCGAAGGTACAGGGCCCCAGCATTTT.

The chain employs TRBV25-1 and TRBJ2-7; no firm D call. This CDR3 region has 12 residues. CDR1 is MGHDK, CDR2 SYGVNS, per germline. V lost 4 bases and J 0 bases, leaving 4 bases between the germline ends. CDR3 DNA sequence: TGTGCCAGCAGTGCAAACTCCTACGAGCAGTACTTC. Its translation is CASSANSYEQYF.

V and J are TRBV6-5 and TRBJ1-2, with 8 bases that match TRBD1. Germline values: CDR1 MNHEY, CDR2 SVGAGI. The CDR3 runs 15 residues. With V trimmed by 0 bases and J by 6 bases, 6 bases remained unmatched. The CDR3: CASSYSTRTGNGYTF. The CDR3 DNA follows: TGTGCCAGCAGTTACTCGACTAGGACAGGGAATGGCTACACCTTC.

About this clone: A read error may produce the germline difference seen at one junction end. Other DNA sequences in the sample encode the same CDR3. This chain connects TRBV28 to TRBJ2-7; 8 bases line up with TRBD2. Germline CDR1 MDHEN, CDR2 SYDVKM. The CDR3 runs 14 residues. The CDR3 protein is CASTQTSDSYEQYF. The CDR3 DNA reads as TGTGCCAGCACTCAGACTAGCGACTCCTACGAGCAGTACTTT.

V is TRBV7-9 and J is TRBJ1-1; D gene ambiguous. Germline V CDR1 and CDR2: SEHNR, FQNEAQ (reference sequence). V dropped 5 bases and J dropped 2 bases, with 9 bases sitting between them. This CDR3 has 13 amino acids. The CDR3 loop is CASSKSSNTEAFF. The CDR3 nucleotides are TGTGCCAGCAGCAAAAGCTCAAACACTGAAGCTTTCTTT.

The chain uses TRBV11-2 and TRBJ2-7, with unresolved D. The CDR3 is made up of 13 amino acids. Germline CDR1 reads SGHAT; CDR2 reads FQNNGV. V was pared by 4 bases and J by 5 bases, with 12 bases between. Here the CDR3 reads CASSSLAFHEQYF. For the CDR3, the DNA is TGTGCCAGCAGCTCGCTGGCTTTCCACGAGCAGTACTTC.

The rearrangement uses TRBV5-6 and TRBJ1-5; D possibly corresponds to TRBD1 (5 bases). The CDR3 has 15 residues. Per germline, CDR1 SGHDT and CDR2 YYEEEE. V was trimmed by 0 bases and J by 3 bases, leaving 10 bases between them. The CDR3, as DNA: TGTGCCAGCAGCTTGGCGCTGGACACCAATCAGCCCCAGCATTTT. This encodes CASSLALDTNQPQHF.

The chain carries TRBV7-2 and TRBJ2-3, with D tentatively TRBD2 (6 bases). The CDR3 is 13 amino acids. V lost 6 bases and J 4 bases, leaving 11 bases between the germline ends. The germline gives CDR1 SGHTA, CDR2 FQGNSA. The CDR3 protein is CASRGWGADTQYF. DNA of the CDR3: TGTGCCAGCAGGGGGTGGGGGGCAGATACGCAGTATTTT.

The CDR3: CASRADSPSGANVLTF. CDR3 DNA sequence: TGTGCCAGCAGGGCTGACAGTCCCTCTGGGGCCAACGTCCTGACTTTC. J is TRBJ2-6 and V is TRBV2; D may be TRBD1 (5 bases). The germline gives CDR1 SNHLY, CDR2 FYNNEI. The CDR3 is made up of 16 amino acids. The ends were cut back, 6 bases at V and 0 bases at J, with 12 bases in the middle.

The gene calls are TRBV10-3 and TRBJ2-1, with TRBD1 matching over 9 bases. J gave up 7 bases and V 3 bases, and 7 bases lay outside the gene matches. The CDR3 has 15 amino acids. Germline V gene lookup returns CDR1 ENHRY and CDR2 SYGVKD. The CDR3 sequence: CAISDSGTGWNEQFF. For the CDR3, the DNA is TGTGCCATCAGTGATTCCGGGACAGGGTGGAATGAGCAGTTCTTC.

V gene TRBV11-3 combines with J gene TRBJ2-1, with 13 bases matching TRBD2. Germline CDR1 is SGHNT and CDR2 is YENEEA. The trim removed 5 bases at V and 8 bases at J, leaving 12 bases unmatched. CDR3 size: 17 residues. The chain's CDR3 is CASSPVLAGGPDYEQFF. CDR3 sequence (DNA): TGTGCCAGCAGCCCGGTACTAGCGGGAGGGCCCGATTATGAGCAGTTCTTC.

This chain connects TRBV19 to TRBJ1-1, with 7 bases matching TRBD1. The germline gives CDR1 LNHDA, CDR2 SQIVND (reference sequence). This CDR3 region has 14 residues. V shed 6 bases and J 2 bases; nucleotides not matched to a gene: 6. Written as DNA, the CDR3 is TGTGCCAGTAGATACAGACAGGGTAACACTGAAGCTTTCTTT. This codes for CASRYRQGNTEAFF.

The chain couples TRBV11-2 to TRBJ2-5; 8 nucleotides match TRBD1. Germline lookup yields CDR1 SGHAT and CDR2 FQNNGV. This CDR3 region has 13 residues. The trim removed 4 bases at V and 7 bases at J, leaving 5 bases unmatched. The CDR3 DNA sequence: TGTGCCAGCAGCTCGGGACAGGCTGGGACCCAGTACTTC. As protein: CASSSGQAGTQYF.

V gene TRBV7-3 combines with J gene TRBJ1-1; D is undetermined. The CDR3 has 13 amino acids. Looked up from germline, CDR1 is SGHTA and CDR2 is FQGTGA. V was shortened by 7 bases and J by 0 bases, with 9 bases between the two germline ends. The CDR3: CASKVEVNTEAFF. CDR3 in DNA: TGTGCCAGCAAGGTCGAGGTGAACACTGAAGCTTTCTTT.

The chain employs TRBV5-4 and TRBJ1-4; D ambiguous. CDR1 is SGHNT and CDR2 is YYREEE in the germline V gene (reference sequence). The CDR3 totals 13 residues. The V and J ends lost 4 bases and 3 bases respectively, with 7 bases between them. CDR3 sequence reads: CASSRTANEKLFF. For the CDR3, the DNA is TGTGCCAGCAGCCGGACTGCTAATGAAAAACTGTTTTTT.